A single sample gave rise to the 30 T cell receptor beta chains below, sequenced in a study of T cell responses to AZD1222 COVID-19 vaccine. TCRdb's table, derived via immunoSEQ multiplex PCR, lists solely in-frame clones and lacks some. Here the sample spans tens of thousands of clones, around 90% being singletons. Material: peripheral blood, obtained on day 0 of AZD1222 vaccination. These receptors were obtained from an adult in good health.

The J gene is TRBJ2-1, the V gene TRBV5-1; TRBD2 matches 14 bases. V was pared by 0 bases and J by 0 bases, with 20 bases of the junction left unmatched. CDR1 and CDR2 (germline): SGHRS, YFSETQ. CDR3 size: 24 residues. CDR3 protein: CASSLARQSYSGTSGRGSYNEQFF. The DNA for the CDR3 is TGCGCCAGCAGCTTGGCTAGGCAGTCTTACTCCGGGACTAGCGGGAGAGGCTCCTACAATGAGCAGTTCTTC.

V gene TRBV19 combines with J gene TRBJ1-5; tentative D call: TRBD1 (5 bases). The CDR3 totals 15 residues. The germline CDR1 and CDR2 sequences are LNHDA and SQIVND (reference sequence). Trimming removed 8 bases from V and 4 bases from J, with 18 bases in between. CDR3 amino acids: CASLYRGTGNQPQHF. The DNA for the CDR3 is TGTGCCAGTCTGTACCGCGGGACGGGAAATCAGCCCCAGCATTTT.

V and J are TRBV4-2 and TRBJ1-2, with a tentative D call TRBD1 (5 bases). Trimming pared 0 bases from V and 5 bases from J, leaving 13 bases between. Germline assignment: CDR1 LGHNA and CDR2 YNFKEQ. The CDR3 totals 15 residues. CDR3 amino acids: CASSQDINRPYGYTF. The CDR3 DNA reads TGTGCCAGCAGCCAAGATATTAACAGGCCGTATGGCTACACCTTC.

The rearrangement joins TRBV5-1 to TRBJ2-5; TRBD2 might be the D (5 bases). From germline, CDR1 is SGHRS and CDR2 YFSETQ. This CDR3 spans 14 amino acids. V lost 0 bases to trimming and J lost 2 bases, with 8 bases between them. Here the CDR3 reads CASSLVSGQETQYF. CDR3 DNA sequence: TGCGCCAGCAGCTTGGTAAGCGGTCAAGAGACCCAGTACTTC.

The CDR3 reads CAIRPAGGMNTEAFF. In nucleotides, the CDR3 is TGTGCCATCAGGCCCGCAGGGGGGATGAACACTGAAGCTTTCTTT. The chain links TRBV10-3 to TRBJ1-1; 7 nucleotides line up with TRBD1. This CDR3 is built from 15 residues. V lost 6 bases to trimming and J lost 0 bases; unmatched junction nucleotides: 7. CDR1 and CDR2 (germline): ENHRY, SYGVKD.

The chain is built from TRBV5-1 and TRBJ2-7; D uncertain. CDR3 length: 14 residues. With 0 bases removed from V and 5 bases from J, the gap between germline ends came to 12 bases. CDR1 and CDR2 (germline): SGHRS, YFSETQ. In DNA, the CDR3 is TGCGCCAGCAGCTTGGGGCAGGTTGAGAACGAGCAGTACTTC. Amino acid sequence: CASSLGQVENEQYF.

The chain uses TRBV6-1 and TRBJ1-1; D might be TRBD1 (5 bases). Germline loops: CDR1 MNHNS, CDR2 SASEGT. This CDR3 spans 14 amino acids. Trimming removed 1 base from V and 5 bases from J, with 11 bases in between. The CDR3, as DNA: TGTGCCAGCAGTGAAGGGGACGGGGGGACTGAAGCTTTCTTT. Protein sequence: CASSEGDGGTEAFF.

The chain carries TRBV5-1 and TRBJ1-1; unclear D gene. This CDR3 is built from 13 residues. The germline gives CDR1 SGHRS, CDR2 YFSETQ. Trimming took 4 bases from V and 6 from J, leaving 13 bases between them. CDR3 DNA: TGCGCCAGCAGCCCCACAGTAGGAGCTGAAGCTTTCTTT. It yields the protein CASSPTVGAEAFF.

The genes are TRBV6-2 or TRBV6-3 and TRBJ2-7, with TRBD2 as a possible D gene (6 bases). The CDR3 has 16 residues. The germline V gene has CDR1 MNHEY and CDR2 SVGEGT. V was pared by 5 bases and J by 2 bases, with 19 bases between. CDR3 in amino acids: CASSGPPGGATYEQYF. CDR3 coding DNA: TGTGCCAGCAGTGGTCCCCCCGGGGGAGCAACCTACGAGCAGTACTTC.

This sequence joins TRBV6-6 and TRBJ2-5; D unclear. Germline loops: CDR1 MNHNY, CDR2 SVGAGI (reference sequence). The ends were cut back, 8 bases at V and 2 bases at J, with 6 bases in the middle. CDR3 length: 11 residues. CDR3 in DNA: TGTGCCAGCCTAAAACAAGAGACCCAGTACTTC. It specifies CASLKQETQYF.

The V gene is TRBV9, the J gene TRBJ2-1; D might be TRBD1 or TRBD2, each matching 5 bases. CDR3 length: 16 amino acids. V was pared by 4 bases and J by 7 bases, with 21 bases between. Germline CDR1 SGDLS, CDR2 YYNGEE. The CDR3: CASSLIEGPGINEQFF. The CDR3 region has the DNA TGTGCCAGCAGCCTCATCGAGGGGCCGGGCATAAATGAGCAGTTCTTC.

This clone was seen only once. The V gene is TRBV12-3 or TRBV12-4, the J gene TRBJ1-2; D ambiguous. V lost 3 bases and J lost 0, with 5 bases in between. The CDR3 length is 13 residues. The CDR3, as DNA: TGTGCCAGCAGTTTTTTACCTAACTATGGCTACACCTTC. Protein: CASSFLPNYGYTF.

As DNA, the CDR3 is TGTGCCAGCAGTGTGCGGGGAAGGGGCAGGAACACTGAAGCTTTCTTT. Amino acid sequence: CASSVRGRGRNTEAFF. The chain carries TRBV2 and TRBJ1-1, with a tentative D call TRBD1 (5 bases). The CDR3 length is 16 residues. V was cut by 4 bases and J by 1 base, with 16 bases left in between. Germline assignment: CDR1 SNHLY and CDR2 FYNNEI.

This chain joins TRBV5-1 and TRBJ2-2; D perhaps matches TRBD2 (5 bases). Germline-derived CDR1 and CDR2 are SGHRS and YFSETQ. V was clipped by 4 bases and J by 3 bases, with 13 bases between them. The CDR3 spans 15 residues. CDR3 in DNA: TGCGCCAGCAGCAGGTCGGGTAGCGACACCGGGGAGCTGTTTTTT. This translates into CASSRSGSDTGELFF.

V usage is TRBV11-2 and J usage is TRBJ1-1, with 9 bases that match TRBD1. J was trimmed by 1 base and V by 5 bases; bases with no gene match: 5. The CDR3 length is 15 residues. Germline-derived CDR1 and CDR2 are SGHAT and FQNNGV. The CDR3 spells CASSPGQGRNTEAFF. CDR3 DNA: TGTGCCAGCAGCCCAGGACAGGGGAGGAACACTGAAGCTTTCTTT.

V gene TRBV18 combines with J gene TRBJ1-1; unclear D gene. The CDR3 sequence is 13 residues long. CDR1 and CDR2 (germline): KGHSH, LQKENI. V shed 3 bases and J shed 2 bases, with 7 bases lying between them. Here the CDR3 reads CASSPDLNTEAFF. The CDR3 DNA sequence: TGTGCCAGCTCACCCGACCTAAACACTGAAGCTTTCTTT. Complete variable domain (other parts from reference TRBV18 and TRBJ1-1): NAGVMQNPRHLVRRRGQEARLRCSPMKGHSHVYWYRQLPEEGLKFMVYLQKENIIDESGMPKERFSAEFPKEGPSILRIQQVVRGDSAAYFCASSPDLNTEAFFGQGTRLTVV.

The CDR3 coding sequence is TGTGCCAGTAGGGCCGGGACCAACACTCGCGAGCAGTACTTC. It yields the protein CASRAGTNTREQYF. The rearrangement joins TRBV19 to TRBJ2-7; the D call may be TRBD1 or TRBD2 (5 bases each). Germline-derived CDR1 and CDR2 are LNHDA and SQIVND (reference sequence). V shed 6 bases and J shed 6 bases, with 18 bases lying between them. This CDR3 comprises 14 residues.

V is TRBV9 and J is TRBJ2-2, with D perhaps matching TRBD1 or TRBD2 (5 bases each). The germline V gene has CDR1 SGDLS and CDR2 YYNGEE. This CDR3 comprises 16 residues. Trimming removed 2 bases from V and 2 bases from J, with 13 bases in between. The CDR3 is CASSVRDARNTGELFF. The CDR3 nucleotides are TGTGCCAGCAGCGTGAGGGACGCTAGAAACACCGGGGAGCTGTTTTTT. The whole variable domain, remainder taken from reference TRBV9 and TRBJ2-2, is DSGVTQTPKHLITATGQRVTLRCSPRSGDLSVYWYQQSLDQGLQFLIQYYNGEERAKGNILERFSAQQFPDLHSELNLSSLELGDSALYFCASSVRDARNTGELFFGEGSRLTVL.

This chain uses TRBV6-5 with TRBJ1-1; D ambiguous. Trimming stripped 5 bases from V and 4 bases from J, with 17 bases between. This CDR3 region has 15 residues. Germline V CDR1 and CDR2: MNHEY, SVGAGI. For the CDR3, the DNA is TGTGCCAGCAGTCCAGACGACGGCCAAGCCACTGAAGCTTTCTTT. Its translation: CASSPDDGQATEAFF.

This clone was recorded only once. The chain carries TRBV5-5 and TRBJ2-7; TRBD1 might be the D (5 bases). CDR1 and CDR2 (germline): SGHKS, YYEKEE (reference sequence). The CDR3 consists of 16 residues. Trimming cost V 2 bases and J 2 bases, with 17 bases left between them. CDR3 in DNA: TGTGCCAGCAGCTTCCCGTCAGGGCCTCCAACCTACGAGCAGTACTTC. Amino acid sequence: CASSFPSGPPTYEQYF. The complete variable domain, with remaining parts taken from reference TRBV5-5 and TRBJ2-7, reads DAGVTQSPTHLIKTRGQQVTLRCSPISGHKSVSWYQQVLGQGPQFIFQYYEKEERGRGNFPDRFSARQFPNYSSELNVNALLLGDSALYLCASSFPSGPPTYEQYFGPGTRLTVT.

The chain recombines TRBV18 with TRBJ1-2; possible D gene TRBD1, 5 bases. Germline lookup yields CDR1 KGHSH and CDR2 LQKENI. The V and J ends lost 2 bases and 8 bases respectively, with 18 bases between them. The CDR3 runs 15 residues. The CDR3 bases are TGTGCCAGCTCACCAAACTCGGGGGAATTGGGCGGCTACACCTTC. Translated: CASSPNSGELGGYTF. The full variable domain, with the rest looked up from reference TRBV18 and TRBJ1-2, is NAGVMQNPRHLVRRRGQEARLRCSPMKGHSHVYWYRQLPEEGLKFMVYLQKENIIDESGMPKERFSAEFPKEGPSILRIQQVVRGDSAAYFCASSPNSGELGGYTFGSGTRLTVV.

This chain connects TRBV7-2 to TRBJ1-2; maybe TRBD1 (6 bases). V was shortened by 4 bases and J by 6 bases, with 15 bases between the two germline ends. The CDR3 loop spans 14 amino acids. Germline CDR1 is SGHTA and CDR2 is FQGNSA. DNA of the CDR3: TGTGCCAGCAGCTCGTCGACAGGATCAGATGGCTACACCTTC. Its protein is CASSSSTGSDGYTF.

The chain is built from TRBV15 and TRBJ1-2, with TRBD1 matching 8 bases. Germline loops: CDR1 LNHNV, CDR2 YYDKDF (reference sequence). Unmatched junction bases numbered 0, after V lost 2 bases and J lost 4 bases. This CDR3 region has 13 residues. DNA for the CDR3: TGTGCCACCAGCAGAACAGGGGGCTATGGCTACACCTTC. Its translation: CATSRTGGYGYTF. Full variable domain (outside the CDR3, taken from reference TRBV15 and TRBJ1-2): DAMVIQNPRYQVTQFGKPVTLSCSQTLNHNVMYWYQQKSSQAPKLLFHYYDKDFNNEADTPDNFQSRRPNTSFCFLDIRSPGLGDTAMYLCATSRTGGYGYTFGSGTRLTVV.

The J gene is TRBJ2-7, the V gene TRBV19; possible D gene TRBD1, 6 bases. Trimming removed 5 bases at V and 0 bases at J, with 11 bases between. Germline loops: CDR1 LNHDA, CDR2 SQIVND (reference sequence). This CDR3 has 14 amino acids. The CDR3 region has the DNA TGTGCCAGTAGTTTCCGGGACACCTCCTACGAGCAGTACTTC. Protein sequence: CASSFRDTSYEQYF.

The chain carries TRBV5-1 and TRBJ1-1; D gene uncertain. V was pared by 0 bases and J by 0 bases, with 9 bases between. Germline-derived CDR1 and CDR2 are SGHRS and YFSETQ. CDR3 length: 15 residues. The chain's CDR3 is CASSLGVAVNTEAFF. The CDR3 DNA reads TGCGCCAGCAGCTTGGGAGTCGCGGTGAACACTGAAGCTTTCTTT.

The V gene is TRBV5-1, the J gene TRBJ2-7, with 9 bases that match TRBD1. The CDR3 is 15 amino acids. V lost 7 bases, J lost 4 bases, and 12 bases stayed unmatched. The germline gives CDR1 SGHRS, CDR2 YFSETQ. In DNA, the CDR3 is TGCGCCAGCGCCCCTGGGGGGACAGGGTTTTACGAGCAGTACTTC. It translates to CASAPGGTGFYEQYF. The full variable domain, its missing parts supplied by reference TRBV5-1 and TRBJ2-7, is KAGVTQTPRYLIKTRGQQVTLSCSPISGHRSVSWYQQTPGQGLQFLFEYFSETQRNKGNFPGRFSGRQFSNSRSEMNVSTLELGDSALYLCASAPGGTGFYEQYFGPGTRLTVT.

This chain joins TRBV5-6 and TRBJ2-2; TRBD2 aligns across 13 bases. Trimming took 4 bases from V and 3 from J; bases not matched to a gene: 12. The CDR3 totals 19 residues. Germline V lookup: CDR1 SGHDT, CDR2 YYEEEE. The CDR3 DNA follows: TGTGCCAGCAGCCACATCGGGACTAGCGGGATTATGGACACCGGGGAGCTGTTTTTT. Its translation is CASSHIGTSGIMDTGELFF.

This chain links TRBV11-2 with TRBJ2-4; no definite D call. V was shortened by 5 bases and J by 0 bases, with 11 bases between the two germline ends. Germline loops: CDR1 SGHAT, CDR2 FQNNGV. This CDR3 is built from 15 residues. The CDR3 protein is CASSPFTKAKNIQYF. CDR3 sequence (DNA): TGTGCCAGCAGCCCCTTCACTAAAGCCAAAAACATTCAGTACTTC.

The chain employs TRBV4-2 and TRBJ2-1; 9 bases align to TRBD2. The CDR3 is made up of 15 amino acids. V lost 0 bases and J lost 4; bases outside the gene matches: 1. Germline values: CDR1 LGHNA, CDR2 YNFKEQ. CDR3 DNA sequence: TGTGCCAGCAGCCAAGAGCGGGGGGGGTACAATGAGCAGTTCTTC. Amino acids: CASSQERGGYNEQFF.

The chain is built from TRBV30 and TRBJ2-1, with D perhaps TRBD1 or TRBD2 (5 bases each). Germline CDR1 reads GTSNPN; CDR2 reads SVGIG (reference sequence). The CDR3 loop spans 15 amino acids. Trimming pared 0 bases from V and 0 bases from J, leaving 9 bases between. The CDR3 loop is CAWSVGDLSYNEQFF. The CDR3 DNA is TGTGCCTGGAGTGTAGGGGACCTCTCCTACAATGAGCAGTTCTTC.